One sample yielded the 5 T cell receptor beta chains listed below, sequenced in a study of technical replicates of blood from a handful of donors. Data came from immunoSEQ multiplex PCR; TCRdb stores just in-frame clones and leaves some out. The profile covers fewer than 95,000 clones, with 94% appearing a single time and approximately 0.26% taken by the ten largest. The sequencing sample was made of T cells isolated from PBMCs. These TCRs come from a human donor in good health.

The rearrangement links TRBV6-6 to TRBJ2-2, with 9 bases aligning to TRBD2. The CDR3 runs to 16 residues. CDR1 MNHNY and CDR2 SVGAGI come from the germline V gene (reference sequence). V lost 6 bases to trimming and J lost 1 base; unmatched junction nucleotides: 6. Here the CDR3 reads CASSISGRRNTGELFF. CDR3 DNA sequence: TGTGCCAGCAGCATTAGCGGGAGAAGGAACACCGGGGAGCTGTTTTTT.

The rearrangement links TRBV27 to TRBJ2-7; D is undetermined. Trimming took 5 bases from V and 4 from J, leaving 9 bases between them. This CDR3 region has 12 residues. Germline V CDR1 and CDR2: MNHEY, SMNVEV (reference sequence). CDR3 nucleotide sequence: TGTGCCAGCAGTAATCTCCTTTACGAGCAGTACTTC. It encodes CASSNLLYEQYF.

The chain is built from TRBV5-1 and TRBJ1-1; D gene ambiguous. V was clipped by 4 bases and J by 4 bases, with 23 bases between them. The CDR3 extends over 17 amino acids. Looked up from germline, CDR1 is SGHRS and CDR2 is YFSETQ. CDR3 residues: CASSESGRTRRGTEAFF. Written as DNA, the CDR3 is TGCGCCAGCAGCGAATCTGGGAGGACTCGGCGGGGCACTGAAGCTTTCTTT.

The CDR3 DNA reads TGTGCCAGCAGCATACTAGGGGGAAGATTTTACGAGCAGTACTTC. It specifies CASSILGGRFYEQYF. The rearrangement joins TRBV13 to TRBJ2-7, with TRBD1 as a possible D gene (6 bases). The CDR3 has 15 amino acids. The germline V and J ends were trimmed by 5 bases and 4 bases, with 18 bases remaining between them. Germline CDR1 reads PRHDT; CDR2 reads FYEKMQ (reference sequence). The whole variable domain, filled in from reference TRBV13 and TRBJ2-7, reads AAGVIQSPRHLIKEKRETATLKCYPIPRHDTVYWYQQGPGQDPQFLISFYEKMQSDKGSIPDRFSAQQFSDYHSELNMSSLELGDSALYFCASSILGGRFYEQYFGPGTRLTVT.

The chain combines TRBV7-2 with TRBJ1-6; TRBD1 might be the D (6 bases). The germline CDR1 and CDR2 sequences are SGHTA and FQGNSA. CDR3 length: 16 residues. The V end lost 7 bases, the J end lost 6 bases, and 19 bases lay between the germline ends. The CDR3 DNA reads TGTGCCAGCACACCGGGTGGGGGCAGCCTTAATTCACCCCTCCACTTT. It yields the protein CASTPGGGSLNSPLHF.